Listed here are 27 T cell receptor beta chains from one sample, sequenced in a study of blood T cell repertoires in COVID-19. Profiling relied on immunoSEQ multiplex PCR, and the TCRdb table lists in-frame clones only, not all of them. In the table there are 150,000 or so clones, approximately 80% of which are singletons. Material for sequencing was peripheral blood. The receptors originated from an older woman with acute or convalescent COVID-19.

The V gene is TRBV3-1 (or the pseudogene TRBV3-2), the J gene TRBJ1-5; D might be TRBD1 (6 bases). Per the germline V gene, CDR1 is LGHDT and CDR2 is YNNKEL (reference sequence). The length of the CDR3 is 17 residues. V lost 4 bases and J lost 2, with 18 bases in between. CDR3 sequence: CASSPPPTGSCNQPQHF. In DNA form, the CDR3 reads TGTGCCAGCAGCCCGCCCCCCACAGGGTCGTGCAATCAGCCCCAGCATTTT.

The CDR3 region is CASSLVPDRDEKLFF. CDR3 bases: TGTGCCAGCAGCTTAGTCCCGGACAGGGACGAAAAACTGTTTTTT. V is TRBV7-2 and J is TRBJ1-4; 8 nucleotides match TRBD1. The CDR3 sequence is 15 residues long. With 1 base clipped from V and 8 bases from J, the junction kept 6 bases outside the gene matches. Germline values: CDR1 SGHTA, CDR2 FQGNSA.

The V gene is TRBV7-6, the J gene TRBJ1-3, with a possible D match to TRBD1 (5 bases). Per the germline V gene, CDR1 is SGHVS and CDR2 is FNYEAQ. The CDR3 is made up of 20 amino acids. Deletions cut 1 base from V and 0 bases from J, with 22 bases between. CDR3 DNA: TGTGCCAGCAGCTTAGGGGCGGGGGGTGGAAGCCTCACCTCTGGAAACACCATATATTTT. It yields the protein CASSLGAGGGSLTSGNTIYF.

The V gene is TRBV2, the J gene TRBJ1-5, with 8 bases fitting TRBD1. Trimming took 7 bases from V and 2 from J; bases not matched to a gene: 4. Germline V lookup: CDR1 SNHLY, CDR2 FYNNEI. CDR3 length: 14 amino acids. As DNA, the CDR3 is TGTGCCAGCAATACAGGGGGAGGCAATCAGCCCCAGCATTTT. Amino acid sequence: CASNTGGGNQPQHF.

This clone came up a few times. Other DNA sequences in this sample translate to the same CDR3. V gene TRBV11-3 combines with J gene TRBJ1-1; D may be TRBD1 (6 bases). The CDR3 sequence is 15 residues long. The V gene's germline CDR1 is SGHNT and CDR2 YENEEA. V shed 3 bases and J shed 0 bases, with 11 bases lying between them. The CDR3 DNA sequence: TGTGCCAGCAGCTTGGGGGGGCGGGTGAACACTGAAGCTTTCTTT. Translated: CASSLGGRVNTEAFF.

The table lists this clone with a few counts. The chain has TRBV7-2 and TRBJ2-5; 9 bases match TRBD2. CDR1 and CDR2 (germline): SGHTA, FQGNSA. The J segment lost 0 bases and the V segment lost 4 bases, leaving 9 bases of the junction unmatched. The CDR3 is 17 residues long. CDR3 nucleotides: TGTGCCAGCAGCTGGTCTAGCGGGGCCCCGTACCAAGAGACCCAGTACTTC. Its translation is CASSWSSGAPYQETQYF.

The chain has TRBV29-1 and TRBJ2-5, with D maybe TRBD1 (6 bases). Germline-derived CDR1 and CDR2 are SQVTM and ANQGSEA. V lost 6 bases to trimming and J lost 5 bases, with 19 bases between them. CDR3 size: 14 residues. As DNA, the CDR3 is TGCAGCGTCAAAAGGGGATTTGGGGGCGAGACCCAGTACTTC. It translates to CSVKRGFGGETQYF.

This clone was recorded a few times. The V call is TRBV27, the J call TRBJ2-1; tentatively, D is TRBD1 (6 bases). The ends were cut back, 3 bases at V and 2 bases at J, with 8 bases in the middle. CDR1 and CDR2 (germline): MNHEY, SMNVEV (reference sequence). The CDR3 is 14 amino acids. CDR3 amino acids: CASSFAGAYNEQFF. In DNA, the CDR3 is TGTGCCAGCAGTTTTGCAGGGGCCTACAATGAGCAGTTCTTC.

J is TRBJ2-1 and V is TRBV24-1, with a weak D call TRBD2 (7 bases). This CDR3 is 12 amino acids long. The germline gives CDR1 KGHDR, CDR2 SFDVKD. V was cut by 8 bases and J by 8 bases, with 12 bases left in between. The CDR3: CATKGGFDEQFF. CDR3 DNA sequence: TGTGCCACCAAGGGGGGGTTCGATGAGCAGTTCTTC.

The chain employs TRBV7-9 and TRBJ1-1; D gene unclear. The CDR3 is 13 residues long. CDR1 SEHNR and CDR2 FQNEAQ come from the germline V gene (reference sequence). Trimming stripped 6 bases from V and 5 bases from J, with 13 bases between. The CDR3 nucleotides read TGTGCCAGCAGATGGTTGGGAGAAACTGAAGCTTTCTTT. This gives the protein CASRWLGETEAFF.

The table lists this clone with a few counts. The gene calls are TRBV9 and TRBJ1-3, with TRBD1 matching 8 bases. Germline V gives CDR1 SGDLS, CDR2 YYNGEE. The CDR3 is 15 amino acids. Trimming removed 4 bases from V and 2 bases from J; junction bases left unmatched: 5. This CDR3 reads CASSLQGAAGNTIYF. The DNA of the CDR3 is TGTGCCAGCAGCCTCCAGGGGGCTGCTGGAAACACCATATATTTT.

The chain carries TRBV3-1 (or the pseudogene TRBV3-2) and TRBJ2-5, with 13 bases identical to TRBD2. The CDR3 contains 17 residues. Trimming removed 1 base from V and 4 bases from J; junction bases left unmatched: 6. Germline CDR1 and CDR2: LGHDT and YNNKEL (reference sequence). Here the CDR3 DNA reads TGTGCCAGCAGCCAAGGGACTAGCGGGGGCCCCCGAGAGACCCAGTACTTC. This sequence encodes CASSQGTSGGPRETQYF.

V usage is TRBV6-5 and J usage is TRBJ1-4, with 10 bases that match TRBD1. The CDR3 length is 15 residues. Germline CDR1 MNHEY, CDR2 SVGAGI. The ends lost 5 bases at V and 8 bases at J; junction bases unmatched: 8. The CDR3 DNA is TGTGCCAGCAGTACACGGGACAGGGGTAGCGAAAAACTGTTTTTT. Its translation is CASSTRDRGSEKLFF.

The J gene is TRBJ1-2, the V gene TRBV19; 8 nucleotides line up with TRBD1. The V gene's germline CDR1 is LNHDA and CDR2 SQIVND (reference sequence). The CDR3 has 16 residues. J lost 4 bases, V lost 3 bases, and 10 bases had no gene match. This CDR3 reads CASSIFRDRRAYGYTF. CDR3 in DNA: TGTGCCAGTAGTATCTTCCGGGACAGGAGAGCCTATGGCTACACCTTC.

The CDR3 DNA reads TGTGCCAGCAGCTTGAGCGGGGGTACAGATACGCAGTATTTT. Protein product: CASSLSGGTDTQYF. This rearrangement joins TRBV7-3 to TRBJ2-3; TRBD2 matches at 8 bases. From germline, CDR1 is SGHTA and CDR2 FQGTGA. Trimming took 3 bases from V and 3 from J; bases not matched to a gene: 2. The CDR3 consists of 14 residues.

The chain links TRBV7-6 to TRBJ1-6, with TRBD1 matching over 9 bases. V was clipped by 1 base and J by 9 bases; unmatched bases: 1. The CDR3 spans 14 residues. CDR1 and CDR2 (germline): SGHVS, FNYEAQ. The CDR3 coding sequence is TGTGCCAGCAGCTTAGGGGACAGGGCTTCACCCCTCCACTTT. Its protein product is CASSLGDRASPLHF.

The gene calls are TRBV4-2 and TRBJ1-1; D is possibly TRBD1 (5 bases). Deletions cut 1 base from V and 4 bases from J, with 13 bases between. The CDR3 is 15 amino acids. Germline lookup yields CDR1 LGHNA and CDR2 YNFKEQ. CDR3 region: CASSQGQQGGTEAFF. The CDR3 DNA sequence: TGTGCCAGCAGCCAAGGTCAGCAGGGTGGCACTGAAGCTTTCTTT.

This clone was observed a handful of times. The junction does not match germline at one end; this may be a read error. The chain couples TRBV7-8 to TRBJ2-7; D remains unclear. Germline values: CDR1 SGHVS, CDR2 FQNEAQ. There are 14 residues in the CDR3. CDR3 amino acids: CASSLRSLSSEQYF. CDR3 DNA: TGTGCCAGCAGCTTGAGGTCTCTATCCTCCGAGCAGTACTTC. The full variable domain, its missing parts supplied by reference TRBV7-8 and TRBJ2-7, is GAGVSQSPRYKVAKRGQDVALRCDPISGHVSLFWYQQALGQGPEFLTYFQNEAQLDKSGLPSDRFFAERPEGSVSTLKIQRTQQEDSAVYLCASSLRSLSSEQYFGPGTRLTVT.

In this sample, this clone turned up a few times. The chain couples TRBV7-2 to TRBJ1-3; 7 bases map to TRBD1. CDR1 SGHTA and CDR2 FQGNSA come from the germline V gene. Germline trimming cut 8 bases from V and 0 bases from J; bases unmatched to any gene: 13. The CDR3 runs to 17 residues. CDR3 nucleotides: TGTGCCAGCTCGACAGGGTCCTTGACCTTCTCTGGAAACACCATATATTTT. This sequence encodes CASSTGSLTFSGNTIYF.

This chain connects TRBV5-4 to TRBJ1-4, with a tentative D call TRBD1 (5 bases). CDR1 is SGHNT and CDR2 is YYREEE in the germline V gene (reference sequence). There are 18 residues in the CDR3. Trimming removed 0 bases from V and 2 bases from J, with 17 bases in between. CDR3 nucleotides: TGTGCCAGCAGCTTGGGGGGCAGGGCCCTGAGGACTAATGAAAAACTGTTTTTT. Protein sequence: CASSLGGRALRTNEKLFF.

The DNA for the CDR3 is TGTGCCACCAGCGTATTCCCCCGGGAGGACAGCACAGATACGCAGTATTTT. Its protein is CATSVFPREDSTDTQYF. This chain links TRBV15 with TRBJ2-3; 7 nucleotides match TRBD2. Germline V gene lookup returns CDR1 LNHNV and CDR2 YYDKDF (reference sequence). Trimming took 5 bases from V and 0 from J; bases not matched to a gene: 11. This CDR3 comprises 17 residues. Drawing the rest from reference TRBV15 and TRBJ2-3, the complete variable domain is DAMVIQNPRYQVTQFGKPVTLSCSQTLNHNVMYWYQQKSSQAPKLLFHYYDKDFNNEADTPDNFQSRRPNTSFCFLDIRSPGLGDTAMYLCATSVFPREDSTDTQYFGPGTRLTVL.

V gene TRBV2 combines with J gene TRBJ2-1; 14 positions match TRBD2. Germline CDR1 reads SNHLY; CDR2 reads FYNNEI. The CDR3 is 16 residues long. The V segment lost 5 bases and the J segment 8 bases; nucleotides outside the gene matches: 8. The CDR3 DNA reads as TGTGCCAGCAGTACTACTCGACTAGCGGGGGGGGATGAGCAGTTCTTC. Translating it yields CASSTTRLAGGDEQFF.

This clone has only one observation. V gene TRBV3-1 (or the pseudogene TRBV3-2) combines with J gene TRBJ2-1; D gene ambiguous. The V end lost 6 bases, the J end lost 2 bases, and 11 bases lay between the germline ends. CDR1 and CDR2 (germline): LGHDT, YNNKEL (reference sequence). The CDR3 has 14 amino acids. CDR3 sequence (DNA): TGTGCCAGCAGGGCAAACCCGCCCTACAATGAGCAGTTCTTC. It codes for CASRANPPYNEQFF.

This sequence joins TRBV7-9 and TRBJ1-4; D is perhaps TRBD1 (6 bases). Germline-derived CDR1 and CDR2 are SEHNR and FQNEAQ (reference sequence). V lost 6 bases and J lost 4, with 15 bases in between. The CDR3 loop spans 15 amino acids. In DNA, the CDR3 is TGTGCCAGCAGTACCACAGGGACGTTTAATGAAAAACTGTTTTTT. This gives the protein CASSTTGTFNEKLFF.

This rearrangement joins TRBV9 to TRBJ1-1; D gene ambiguous. Germline CDR1 is SGDLS and CDR2 is YYNGEE. This CDR3 is 16 amino acids long. Trimming took 2 bases from V and 5 from J, leaving 19 bases between them. CDR3: CASSVTQIGRTTEAFF. DNA of the CDR3: TGTGCCAGCAGCGTTACCCAGATTGGTAGGACTACTGAAGCTTTCTTT.

The V and J genes are TRBV11-2 and TRBJ1-1, with TRBD1 identical over 9 bases. The germline V gene encodes CDR1 SGHAT and CDR2 FQNNGV. The CDR3 length is 14 residues. With V trimmed by 3 bases and J by 4 bases, 3 bases remained unmatched. DNA for the CDR3: TGTGCCAGCAGCTTCCGGGACAGGGTCACTGAAGCTTTCTTT. Translated: CASSFRDRVTEAFF.

As for this clone: An end of the junction differs from the germline gene, which may be a read error. The V and J genes are TRBV5-1 and TRBJ1-1, with D maybe TRBD1 (6 bases). The length of the CDR3 is 16 residues. The germline CDR1 and CDR2 sequences are SGHRS and YFSETQ. The CDR3 DNA is TGCGCCAGCAGCTTGGCCCTTTCAGGACAGCACGATAAGCAGATCTTT. This sequence encodes CASSLALSGQHDKQIF.